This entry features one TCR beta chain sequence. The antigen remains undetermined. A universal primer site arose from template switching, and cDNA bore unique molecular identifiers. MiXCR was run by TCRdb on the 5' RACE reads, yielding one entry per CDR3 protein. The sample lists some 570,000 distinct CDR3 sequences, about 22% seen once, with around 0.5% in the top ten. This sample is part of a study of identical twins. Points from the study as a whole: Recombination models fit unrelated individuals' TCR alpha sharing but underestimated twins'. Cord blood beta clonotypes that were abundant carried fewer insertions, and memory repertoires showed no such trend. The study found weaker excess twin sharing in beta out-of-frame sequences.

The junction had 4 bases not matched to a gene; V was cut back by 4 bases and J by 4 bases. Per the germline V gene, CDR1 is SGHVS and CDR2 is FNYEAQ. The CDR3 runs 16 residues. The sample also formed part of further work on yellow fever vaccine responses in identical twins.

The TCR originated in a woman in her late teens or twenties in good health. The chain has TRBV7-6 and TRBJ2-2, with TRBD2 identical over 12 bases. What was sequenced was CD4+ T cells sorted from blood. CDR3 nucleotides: TGTGCCAGCAGCTCCTCTAGCGGGGGGGTCACCGGGGAGCTGTTTTTT. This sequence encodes CASSSSSGGVTGELFF.